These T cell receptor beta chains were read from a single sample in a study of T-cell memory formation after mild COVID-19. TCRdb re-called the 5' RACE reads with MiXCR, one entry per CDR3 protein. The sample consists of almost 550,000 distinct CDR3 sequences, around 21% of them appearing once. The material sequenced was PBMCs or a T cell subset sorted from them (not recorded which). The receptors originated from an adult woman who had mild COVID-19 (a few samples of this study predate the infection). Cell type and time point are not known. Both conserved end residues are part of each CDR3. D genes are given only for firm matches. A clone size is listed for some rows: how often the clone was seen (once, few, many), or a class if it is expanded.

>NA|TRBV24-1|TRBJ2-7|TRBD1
TGTGCCACCAGTCCGGGACAGAAAAGCTCCTACGAGCAGTACTTC
CATSPGQKSSYEQYF
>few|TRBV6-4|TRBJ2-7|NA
TGTGCCAGCAGTGACTCTGGTAACGAGCAGTACTTC
CASSDSGNEQYF
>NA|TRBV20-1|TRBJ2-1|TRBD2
TGCAGTGGAGGACTAGACTACAATGAGCAGTTCTTC
CSGGLDYNEQFF
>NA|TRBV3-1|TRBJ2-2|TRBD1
TGTGCCAGCACATCCGGGACAGTAAACACCGGGGAGCTGTTTTTT
CASTSGTVNTGELFF
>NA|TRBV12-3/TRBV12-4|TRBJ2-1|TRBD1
TGTGCCAGCACCCTACCCCCGGGACAGGGAGGTAATGAGCAGTTCTTC
CASTLPPGQGGNEQFF
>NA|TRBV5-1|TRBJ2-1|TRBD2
TGCGCCAGCAGCTTGGTACCGGGAAGGGAAAATAGCGGGAGCGTAAATGAGCAGTTCTTC
CASSLVPGRENSGSVNEQFF
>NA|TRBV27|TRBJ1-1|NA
TGTGCCAGCAGTTTATCGCACCCTCTAGTTGGGGCGAGGGACACTGAAGCTTTCTTT
CASSLSHPLVGARDTEAFF
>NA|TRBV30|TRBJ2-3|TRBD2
TGTGCCTGGAGTTCGTCGAGGCTAGCGGGGGGTTCTAGCACAGATACGCAGTATTTT
CAWSSSRLAGGSSTDTQYF
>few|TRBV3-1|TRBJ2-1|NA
TGTGCCAGCAGCCAAGACTTTGGGGATGAGCAGTTCTTC
CASSQDFGDEQFF
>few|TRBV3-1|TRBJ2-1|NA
TGTGCCAGCAGCTTACGGACAGTTTACAATGAGCAGTTCTTC
CASSLRTVYNEQFF
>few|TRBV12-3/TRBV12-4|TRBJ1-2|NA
TGTGCCAGCAGTTTAGGGGGTTACAGGGAGCCGGATGGCTACACCTTC
CASSLGGYREPDGYTF
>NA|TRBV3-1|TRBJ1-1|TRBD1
TGTGCCAGCAGCCAAGGGACAGGGGAAGTGGGTGAAGCTTTCTTT
CASSQGTGEVGEAFF
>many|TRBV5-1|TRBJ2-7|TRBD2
TGCGCCAGCAGCTCGGGACTAGCGGGACCCTACGAGCAGTACTTC
CASSSGLAGPYEQYF
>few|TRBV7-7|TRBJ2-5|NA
TGTGCCAGCAGCCCTAGTGGTGGGGGCCAAGAGACCCAGTACTTC
CASSPSGGGQETQYF
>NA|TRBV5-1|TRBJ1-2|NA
TGCGCCAGCAGCCCTTGGGTCACCGACTATGGCTACACCTTC
CASSPWVTDYGYTF
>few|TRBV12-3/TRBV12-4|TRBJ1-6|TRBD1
TGTGCCAGCAGTTTCGGGACAGGGTCATATTCACCCCTCCACTTT
CASSFGTGSYSPLHF
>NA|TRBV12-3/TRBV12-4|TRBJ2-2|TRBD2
TGTGCCAGCAGTTTAGGACTAGCGCGGAACACCGGGGAGCTGTTTTTT
CASSLGLARNTGELFF
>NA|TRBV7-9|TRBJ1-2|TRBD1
TGTGCCAGCAGCTTAGCGGACCTGACAGGGCTCAACTATGGCTACACCTTC
CASSLADLTGLNYGYTF
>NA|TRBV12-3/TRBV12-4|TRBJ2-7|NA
TGTGCCAGCAGTTCAGGGACCTTTTACGAGCAGTACTTC
CASSSGTFYEQYF
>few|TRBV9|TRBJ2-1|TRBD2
TGTGCCAGCAGCGCTAGCGGGAGGGCCCTCGATGAGCAGTTCTTC
CASSASGRALDEQFF
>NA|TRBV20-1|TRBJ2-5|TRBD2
TGCAGTGCCAATGTAGCGGGAGGGGGGACCCAGTACTTC
CSANVAGGGTQYF
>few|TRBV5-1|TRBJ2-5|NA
TGCGCCAGCAGCCAGGACTCTTACGAAGAGACCCAGTACTTC
CASSQDSYEETQYF
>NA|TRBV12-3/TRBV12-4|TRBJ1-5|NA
TGTGCCAGCAGTTTGATGAGGGCCGGTCAGCCCCAGCATTTT
CASSLMRAGQPQHF
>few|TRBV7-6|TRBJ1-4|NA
TGTGCCAGCAGCGAGGGGAGGTCGCGAGAAAAACTGTTTTTT
CASSEGRSREKLFF
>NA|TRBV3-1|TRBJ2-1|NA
TGTGCCAGCAGCCAGTACGGACTACAGGGTGGTAATGAGCAGTTCTTC
CASSQYGLQGGNEQFF
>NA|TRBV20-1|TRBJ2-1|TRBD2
TGCAGTGCCGTAGGTGTCGCGGGAGGGGGTAATGAGCAGTTCTTC
CSAVGVAGGGNEQFF
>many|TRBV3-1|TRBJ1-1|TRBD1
TGTGCCAGCAGCCCTCCGGGACAGGGGGCGCCCACTGAAGCTTTCTTT
CASSPPGQGAPTEAFF
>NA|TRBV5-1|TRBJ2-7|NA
TGCGCCAGCAGCTCGCTGGACAGCTACGAGCAGTACTTC
CASSSLDSYEQYF
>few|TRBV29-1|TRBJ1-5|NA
TGCAGCGTTGAAGATGGGGGGCCTAATCAGCCCCAGCATTTT
CSVEDGGPNQPQHF
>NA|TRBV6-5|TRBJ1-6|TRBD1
TGTGCCAGCAGTTACTCAGCCGGGACAGGGGGCGCGGGATCACCCCTCCACTTT
CASSYSAGTGGAGSPLHF
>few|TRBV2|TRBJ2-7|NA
TGTGCCAGCAGTGACTCTAGGGTCTCCTACGAGCAGTACTTC
CASSDSRVSYEQYF
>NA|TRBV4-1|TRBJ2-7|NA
TGCGCCAGCAGCCAAGCTCCGGCCCCGGCTCGGGACGAGCAGTACTTC
CASSQAPAPARDEQYF
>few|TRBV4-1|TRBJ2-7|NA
TGCGCCAGCAGCCAAGTATTTCGACAGAGAGACTCCTACGAGCAGTACTTC
CASSQVFRQRDSYEQYF
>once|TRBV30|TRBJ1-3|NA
TGTGCCTGGGACCTCCGAGGAAACACCATATATTTT
CAWDLRGNTIYF
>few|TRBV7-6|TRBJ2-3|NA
TGTGCCAGCAGCATGACGCGGGGCGCCTCCTTTGGCACAGATACGCAGTATTTT
CASSMTRGASFGTDTQYF
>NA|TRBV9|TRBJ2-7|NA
TGTGCCAGCAGCGTAGTCGGAGAGAGCTCCTACGAGCAGTACTTC
CASSVVGESSYEQYF
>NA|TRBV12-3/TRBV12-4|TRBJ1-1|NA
TGTGCCAGCAGTGATCCGGGCAGCTTGTATTCTGACACTGAAGCTTTCTTT
CASSDPGSLYSDTEAFF
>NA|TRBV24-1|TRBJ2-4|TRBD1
TGTGCCACCAGTGCCGGGACAGATCGAAAAAACATTCAGTACTTC
CATSAGTDRKNIQYF
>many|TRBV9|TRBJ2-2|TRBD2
TGTGCCAGCAGCAACAGGGCGGGAGGGGCGTCCGGGGAGCTGTTTTTT
CASSNRAGGASGELFF
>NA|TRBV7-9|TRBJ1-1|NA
TGTGCCAGCAGCTTAGGGGTAACAGGGCTGAACACTGAAGCTTTCTTT
CASSLGVTGLNTEAFF
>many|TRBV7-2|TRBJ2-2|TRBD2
TGTGCCAGCAGCCTGGGGGGGTCACACACCGGGGAGCTGTTTTTT
CASSLGGSHTGELFF
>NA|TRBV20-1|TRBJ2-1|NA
TGCAGTGCTAGAGTAGCTACGGGCTATGAGCAGTTCTTC
CSARVATGYEQFF
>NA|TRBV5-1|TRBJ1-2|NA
TGCGCCAGCAGCTCGACCGGGACTGGCAACTATGGCTACACCTTC
CASSSTGTGNYGYTF
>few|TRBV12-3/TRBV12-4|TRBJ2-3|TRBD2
TGTGCCAGCAGTTTAGCTAGCGGGGGGGCAGATACGCAGTATTTT
CASSLASGGADTQYF
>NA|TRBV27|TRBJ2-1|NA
TGTGCCAGCACCCATGATGTTGGGGGACTCCTTCTGAGCTCCTACAATGAGCAGTTCTTC
CASTHDVGGLLLSSYNEQFF
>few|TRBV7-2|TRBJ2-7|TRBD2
TGTGCCAGCAGCTTCCCGACTAGCGGGTACGAGCAGTACTTC
CASSFPTSGYEQYF
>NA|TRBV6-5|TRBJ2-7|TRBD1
TGTGCCAGCAGTTATCGGTCTACGGGACAGGGGTTTCGGGAGCAGTACTTC
CASSYRSTGQGFREQYF
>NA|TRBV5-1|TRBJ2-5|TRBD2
TGCGCCAGCACCTTGCCAGCGGGGGGGCAAGAGACCCAGTACTTC
CASTLPAGGQETQYF
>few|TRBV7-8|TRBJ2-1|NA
TGTGCCACCACGGACCGGGAGACCCGCAATGAGCAGTTCTTC
CATTDRETRNEQFF
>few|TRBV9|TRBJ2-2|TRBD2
TGTGCCAGCAGCGTAACGGCTAGCGGGAACACCGGGGAGCTGTTTTTT
CASSVTASGNTGELFF
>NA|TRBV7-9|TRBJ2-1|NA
TGTGCCAGCAGCTTAGCGCGTGGCGAGCAGTTCTTC
CASSLARGEQFF
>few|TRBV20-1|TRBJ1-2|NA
TGCAGTGCTTTAACTCAGGACAGTTATGGCTACACCTTC
CSALTQDSYGYTF
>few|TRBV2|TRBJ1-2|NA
TGTGCCAGCAGTGAAGACCAGGGGCTCCACTATGGCTACACCTTC
CASSEDQGLHYGYTF